The rows below give T cell receptor beta chains drawn from one sample of a study of response to subunit inactivated influenza vaccine. TCRdb recomputed calls from the RT-PCR reads with MiXCR, one row per CDR3 protein. This sample yields about 780,000 distinct CDR3 sequences, of which around a sixth are seen a single time; approximately 10% belongs to the top ten. The material sequenced was PBMCs from blood, taken roughly 5 days after vaccination. The receptor source for this set is a man aged 45-60 years who received an inactivated influenza vaccine. Both conserved end residues are part of each CDR3. A D gene is named only where the DNA matches it firmly. The size of a clone is reported for some rows only, either as once, few or many, or as a class for expanded clones.

D gene	V gene	J gene	clone size	CDR3 DNA	CDR3 protein
-	TRBV4-3	TRBJ1-3	-	TGCGCCAGCAGCCAAGAGGTGACACGAGGAAACACCATATATTTT	CASSQEVTRGNTIYF
TRBD1	TRBV6-5	TRBJ2-3	-	TGTGCCAGCAGTCACCGGGACAGGGAGAGCAATACGCAGTATTTT	CASSHRDRESNTQYF
TRBD1	TRBV28	TRBJ2-5	few	TGTGCCAGTATCCGACAGGGTGGGGAGACCCAGTACTTC	CASIRQGGETQYF
-	TRBV12-3/TRBV12-4	TRBJ2-7	-	TGTGCCAGCAGAAGCCCAGGGGCCGAGCAGTACTTC	CASRSPGAEQYF
-	TRBV9	TRBJ2-2	-	TGTGCCAGCAGTGGAGTAGGGGGTGAAAACACCGGGGAGCTGTTTTTT	CASSGVGGENTGELFF
-	TRBV11-2	TRBJ2-7	-	TGTGCCAGCAGCTTAGATCTCACAGGAAGAATCCGCTACGAGCAGTACTTC	CASSLDLTGRIRYEQYF
TRBD2	TRBV28	TRBJ2-1	few	TGTGCCAGCAGTTTGGCTAGCGGAAGGGGTGAGCAGTTCTTC	CASSLASGRGEQFF
-	TRBV12-3/TRBV12-4	TRBJ1-1	-	TGTGCCAGCACCGGTACCGGACTGCTGAACACTGAAGCTTTCTTT	CASTGTGLLNTEAFF
TRBD2	TRBV4-3	TRBJ2-1	-	TGCGCCAGCAGCCAACTTGTAATGGGCGGGAGTTCCTACAATGAGCAGTTCTTC	CASSQLVMGGSSYNEQFF
-	TRBV5-1	TRBJ2-7	-	TGCGCCAGCAGCGGGGGATCTTCCTTCGAGCAGTACTTC	CASSGGSSFEQYF
-	TRBV6-1	TRBJ1-6	-	TGTGCCAGCAGCGACAGTAGCTCCTATAATTCACCCCTCCACTTT	CASSDSSSYNSPLHF
-	TRBV5-1	TRBJ1-1	few	TGCGCCAGCAGCTTTGAATTCCCTGAGGGCACTGAAGCTTTCTTT	CASSFEFPEGTEAFF
TRBD2	TRBV27	TRBJ2-3	medium-sized	TGTGCCAGCAGTTTAGGGACTAGCGGGAGAGCAGATACGCAGTATTTT	CASSLGTSGRADTQYF
-	TRBV6-2/TRBV6-3	TRBJ1-5	-	TGTGCCAGCAGTTATGCCAGGGTGAGGAGCAATCAGCCCCAGCATTTT	CASSYARVRSNQPQHF
-	TRBV7-2	TRBJ2-2	few	TGTGCCAGCAGCTTAACCAGGGATAGGGCGAACACCGGGGAGCTGTTTTTT	CASSLTRDRANTGELFF
-	TRBV4-3	TRBJ2-6	few	TGCGCCAGCAGCCAATTTCAGGGTTACTCTGGGGCCAACGTCCTGACTTTC	CASSQFQGYSGANVLTF
TRBD1	TRBV5-1	TRBJ1-1	-	TGCGCCAGCAGCCCCTCGGGACAGCCGAACACTGAAGCTTTCTTT	CASSPSGQPNTEAFF
-	TRBV6-2/TRBV6-3	TRBJ2-2	-	TGTGCCAGCAGGAAGGCTGGGGACAACGCTCGGACCGGGGAGCTGTTTTTT	CASRKAGDNARTGELFF
TRBD1	TRBV5-1	TRBJ2-5	many	TGCGCCAGCAGCATCGGACAGGGGCTTCGCCAAGAGACCCAGTACTTC	CASSIGQGLRQETQYF
TRBD2	TRBV7-8	TRBJ2-5	-	TGTGCCAGCAGCTTCGGACTAGCGGGGGGACAAGAGACCCAGTACTTC	CASSFGLAGGQETQYF
-	TRBV6-5	TRBJ2-1	few	TGTGCCAGCAGTTACGAGACTCTTTCGAATGAGCAGTTCTTC	CASSYETLSNEQFF
TRBD1	TRBV9	TRBJ2-2	once	TGTGCCAGCAGCGTAGGAGGGACAGGGGGCTCGGGCACCGGGGAGCTGTTTTTT	CASSVGGTGGSGTGELFF
TRBD1	TRBV5-1	TRBJ2-1	-	TGCGCCAGCAGCCGACGACAGGGTGGGTCGTACGAGCAGTTCTTC	CASSRRQGGSYEQFF
TRBD1	TRBV7-9	TRBJ1-1	-	TGTGCCAGCACTAAGGGACAGAGTCGGAACACTGAAGCTTTCTTT	CASTKGQSRNTEAFF
TRBD1	TRBV6-5	TRBJ2-1	few	TGTGCCAGCAGTTTGACAGGGGATGACTACAATGAGCAGTTCTTC	CASSLTGDDYNEQFF